The 10 T cell receptor beta chains in this list originate from one sample, sequenced in a study of blood T cells in healthy people across ages (dated by TCRdb to 2014 to 2015). To prepare the library, 5' RACE was applied. TCRdb names Illumina HiSeq 2500 as the instrument used. A second PCR of about 6 to 11 cycles was run with a J-beta primer mix and a sample-barcoded 5' primer. The public reads were run again by TCRdb, first through fastp at Q25 and then through MiXCR, and only productive beta chains were kept. Entries that share a CDR3 protein sequence are merged under the most common genes and DNA. The table for this sample lists roughly 1,000,000 distinct CDR3 sequences; approximately 25% of them were counted only once. The ten largest clones take up around 0.7% of the sample. The data were also submitted as part of a second study, on T cells of mothers and their children.

The sequenced sample consisted of blood. Source of these receptors: a girl between 2 and 10 years old in good health.

This chain links TRBV5-1 with TRBJ1-4; D call uncertain. The V gene lost 1 base and the J gene lost 8 bases, with 15 bases spanning the gap. The CDR3 runs 15 residues. Per germline, CDR1 SGHRS and CDR2 YFSETQ. Here the CDR3 reads CASSLMAYGDEKLFF. The CDR3 DNA reads as TGCGCCAGCAGCTTGATGGCTTATGGAGACGAAAAACTGTTTTTT.

This clonotype was counted once. The J gene is TRBJ2-7, the V gene TRBV27; the D gene is possibly TRBD2 (5 bases). V shed 6 bases and J shed 5 bases, with 14 bases lying between them. Germline CDR1 is MNHEY and CDR2 is SMNVEV (reference sequence). The CDR3 extends over 13 amino acids. The CDR3, as DNA: TGTGCCAGCAGATCGGGCGGACTCGACGAGCAGTACTTC. Translated, it gives CASRSGGLDEQYF.

This clonotype was detected a few times. The V and J genes are TRBV7-6 and TRBJ2-5; D is possibly TRBD2 (5 bases). Gene TRBJ2-7 matches the end of the DNA better, so the J call may be wrong. Germline values: CDR1 SGHVS, CDR2 FNYEAQ. There are 15 residues in the CDR3. The CDR3 DNA follows: TGTGCCAGCAGACCCTCCTCAGGAAGGGAGTACGAGCAGTACTTC. Amino acids: CASRPSSGREYEQYF.

The chain recombines TRBV9 with TRBJ2-7, with TRBD2 matching 10 bases. Germline V gives CDR1 SGDLS, CDR2 YYNGEE. With 5 bases clipped from V and 0 bases from J, the junction kept 5 bases outside the gene matches. The CDR3 consists of 15 residues. CDR3 in DNA: TGTGCCAGCAGTACAGCGGGGGGGATCTCCTACGAGCAGTACTTC. It yields the protein CASSTAGGISYEQYF.

Notes on this clonotype: Without the conserved terminal phenylalanine or tryptophan, this CDR3 likely stems from a read error. J is TRBJ2-1 and V is TRBV27; D may be TRBD1 or TRBD2 (5 bases each). Germline V gene data show CDR1 as MNHEY and CDR2 as SMNVEV (reference sequence). The CDR3 spans 15 residues. V dropped 4 bases and J dropped 4 bases, with 14 bases sitting between them. CDR3 coding DNA: TGTGCCAGCAGTTCCGGTAGAGAGGGGTACAATGAGCAGTTCCTC. Protein: CASSSGREGYNEQFL.

This chain links TRBV6-1 with TRBJ2-5; D unresolved. The J call is doubtful: the DNA matches TRBJ2-7 better. Germline assignment: CDR1 MNHNS and CDR2 SASEGT. CDR3 length: 10 amino acids. The CDR3 reads CASNNYEQYF. CDR3 bases: TGTGCCAGCAACAATTACGAGCAGTACTTC.

The V and J genes are TRBV4-2 and TRBJ2-6, with D hard to call. CDR1 and CDR2 (germline): LGHNA, YNFKEQ. The CDR3 spans 17 residues. Trimming took off 0 bases at V and 0 bases at J, with 9 bases between the two ends. The CDR3 sequence is CASSQDGGYSGANVLTF. The CDR3 bases are TGTGCCAGCAGCCAAGACGGCGGATACTCTGGGGCCAACGTCCTGACTTTC.

The rearrangement joins TRBV7-3 to TRBJ2-5; 9 positions match TRBD2. The closer fit of TRBJ2-1 to the DNA end suggests the J call may be wrong. The length of the CDR3 is 14 residues. Per the germline V gene, CDR1 is SGHTA and CDR2 is FQGTGA. In DNA, the CDR3 is TGTGCCAGCAGCCGACTAGCGGACTCTAATGAGCAGTTCTTC. Translating it yields CASSRLADSNEQFF.

The rearrangement joins TRBV4-3 to TRBJ1-2, with D hard to call. The germline V gene encodes CDR1 LGHNA and CDR2 YSLEER. Trimming left V 0 bases short and J 7 bases short, with 21 bases between. This CDR3 spans 17 amino acids. The CDR3 bases are TGCGCCAGCAGCCAAGATCTAGTAGCAGTTGGTAGCTGTGGCTACACCTTC. As protein: CASSQDLVAVGSCGYTF.

A few counts support this clonotype. The genes are TRBV7-2 and TRBJ2-2, with TRBD2 identical over 9 bases. The length of the CDR3 is 16 residues. CDR1 SGHTA and CDR2 FQGNSA come from the germline V gene. Trimming took 7 bases from V and 5 from J; bases not matched to a gene: 11. CDR3: CASNGREGVGTGELFF. The CDR3, as DNA: TGTGCCAGCAATGGGCGGGAGGGCGTTGGAACCGGGGAGCTGTTTTTT.